This T cell receptor beta chain came from a study of Ad26.COV2.S vaccination and SARS-CoV-2 variants (dated by TCRdb to the early 2020s). Regarding the research as a whole: Donors in the vaccine arm were drawn from COV1001, a multicentre, randomized, double-blind, placebo-controlled phase I-IIa trial testing Ad26.COV2.S in healthy adults. TCRbeta repertoire sequencing was used to assess the specificity and breadth of SARS-CoV-2-reactive T cell receptors after Ad26.COV2.S vaccination. Ad26.COV2.S was given intramuscularly at 5x10^10 or 1x10^11 viral particles, as a single shot or as two shots 56 days apart. Trial participants were randomized into five groups of five: low-dose or high-dose Ad26.COV2.S given once or twice, or placebo on both occasions. The TCR-sequenced set comprised around 30 samples: approximately 19 Ad26.COV2.S vaccine recipients, 5 placebo recipients and 8 SARS-CoV-2 convalescent individuals. Investigators did not know the trial group allocation while performing experiments and assessing outcomes. What the research found in general, with its limitations: The study was not powered for comparison of responses between vaccine doses or regimens. Spike-specific TCR breadth was higher in Ad26.COV2.S recipients than in placebo recipients (P = 0.0014). After vaccination, substantial breadth of spike-specific CD8+ and CD4+ T cell responses was reported. The authors noted that the TCR breadth and depth analyses may have underestimated total T cell responses. Comparable non-spike TCR breadth was observed between vaccine and placebo recipients, consistent with only spike being contained in the vaccine.

The treatment or condition label corresponds to: 15 to 20 received Ad26.COV2.S at low or high dose, single or two shots; several received placebo; per-sample allocation not given. Repertoires of vaccine and placebo recipients were sequenced from samples taken on day 63 after the first injection. Between 29 July and 7 August 2020, Cohort 1b enrolled 25 adults aged 18-55 years at one site in Boston, USA. Ad26.COV2.S was a replication-incompetent adenovirus type 26 vector expressing a prefusion-stabilized SARS-CoV-2 spike protein from the original Wuhan strain. The immunoSEQ Assay was used to sequence TCRbeta CDR3 regions. After extraction, genomic DNA underwent amplification by bias-controlled multiplex PCR, followed by high-throughput sequencing. The paper's data handling went like this. To quantify the absolute abundance of every unique TCRbeta CDR3 region, sequences were collapsed and filtered. T cell fraction was estimated by normalizing TCRbeta template counts to usable DNA, with usable DNA measured through amplification of reference genes found in all nucleated cells. Repertoire TCRs were annotated as SARS-CoV-2-specific when V gene, CDR3 amino acid sequence and J gene were exactly matched to a known reactive TCR set. The reference SARS-CoV-2 TCR set was obtained from MIRA and was filtered for enrichment in COVID-19-positive ImmuneCODE repertoires, whereby public or cross-reactive TCRs were removed. Using the MIRA antigens, annotated TCRs were further analysed by specific ORF or by position within an ORF. Breadth was defined as the number of annotated unique rearrangements divided by the total number of unique productive rearrangements, and depth was defined as the summed frequency of the annotated unique rearrangements. Two-sided Wilcoxon rank-sum tests were applied when comparing TCR breadth between groups. TCRdb holds this immuneACCESS table with in-frame rearrangements only. Some clones are missing; in checked studies, unresolved V genes explain under half, and the rest has no known cause. V and J calls and clone size come straight from that table; D and trimming were deduced from the DNA. Across this sample there are around 320,000 clones, with around nine tenths seen only once. The biggest ten clones account for 3.4% of the sample.

Notes on this clone: Its binding antigen is unknown. Base qualities are missing; no much larger clone stands one base away.

Taken from cysteine to phenylalanine, the CDR3 has 14 residues. Only the CDR3 portion is preserved as DNA: 42 bases, with reading frame beginning at the first base. The germline V gene encodes CDR1 SGDLS and CDR2 YYNGEE. V was cut back by 3 bases and J by 0 bases, leaving a gap of 10 bases between them. The source material was peripheral blood, sampled in a trial of Ad26.COV2.S vaccine versus placebo. This receptor was identified in a person aged 18 to 65 who received the Ad26.COV2.S COVID-19 vaccine or a placebo. The rearranged chain carries TRBV9 and TRBJ2-7; the D gene is perhaps TRBD1 or TRBD2, as each covers 5 bases. The sequence in DNA is TGTGCCAGCAGCGGGGGGTTCTCCTCCTACGAGCAGTACTTC. Its protein is CASSGGFSSYEQYF.